The 15 T cell receptor beta chains listed next were all sequenced from one sample in a study of T cells in Graves' hyperthyroidism and ophthalmopathy. Amplified TCR beta CDR3 regions derived from RNA transcripts. When the TCR CDR3 underwent first-round RT-PCR, the HTBI primer set was used. TCRdb called the multiplex PCR reads again in MiXCR, with one record for every CDR3 protein. The table lists hundreds of thousands of distinct CDR3 sequences, about 17% of them singletons. Sequenced: blood. The receptors here all came from a woman younger than 45 with Graves' hyperthyroidism.

The chain links TRBV20-1 to TRBJ2-1; TRBD2 matches 14 bases. The CDR3 runs 15 residues. V gave up 6 bases and J gave up 6 bases; unmatched junction bases: 7. Germline CDR1 and CDR2: DFQATT and SNEGSKA (reference sequence). This CDR3 reads CSATSGRASLNEQFF. CDR3 bases: TGCAGTGCGACTAGCGGGAGGGCTTCCCTCAATGAGCAGTTCTTC.

This clonotype was seen only a few times. This may be a read error: a much more frequent sequence differs by one nucleotide. The chain has TRBV12-3 or TRBV12-4 and TRBJ2-1, with 7 bases that match TRBD2. V was pared by 7 bases and J by 7 bases, with 10 bases of the junction left unmatched. This CDR3 is built from 14 residues. CDR3 residues: CASTKSGTTNEQFF. CDR3 DNA: TGTGCCAGCACCAAATCGGGGACTACTAATGAGCAGTTCTTC.

This clonotype was seen repeatedly, ten times or more. The rearrangement uses TRBV6-1 and TRBJ2-1; D perhaps matches TRBD1 (5 bases). Trimming took off 6 bases at V and 12 bases at J, with 12 bases between the two ends. Germline lookup yields CDR1 MNHNS and CDR2 SASEGT. The CDR3 loop spans 11 amino acids. The CDR3 loop reads CASSHGQRQFF. The CDR3 bases are TGTGCCAGCAGCCACGGACAAAGGCAGTTCTTC.

This clonotype was detected ten times or more. This chain joins TRBV12-3 or TRBV12-4 and TRBJ2-7; 9 nucleotides align to TRBD2. The CDR3 extends over 15 amino acids. V lost 2 bases to trimming and J lost 6 bases; unmatched junction nucleotides: 8. The CDR3 region is CASSLSVAGVSEQYF. The CDR3 DNA sequence: TGTGCCAGCAGTTTAAGTGTAGCGGGAGTATCCGAGCAGTACTTC.

This chain links TRBV9 with TRBJ2-5, with D perhaps TRBD1 (5 bases). Trimming shortened V by 6 bases and J by 4 bases, and 19 bases separated the two germline ends. The CDR3 spans 15 residues. Germline values: CDR1 SGDLS, CDR2 YYNGEE. The DNA for the CDR3 is TGTGCCAGCACGCTTCTTTCAGGGAATTCAGAGACCCAGTACTTC. This translates into CASTLLSGNSETQYF. The full variable domain, rest sourced from reference TRBV9 and TRBJ2-5, is DSGVTQTPKHLITATGQRVTLRCSPRSGDLSVYWYQQSLDQGLQFLIQYYNGEERAKGNILERFSAQQFPDLHSELNLSSLELGDSALYFCASTLLSGNSETQYFGPGTRLLVL.

V usage is TRBV20-1 and J usage is TRBJ2-3; 11 bases line up with TRBD2. The CDR3 is 19 residues long. From germline, CDR1 is DFQATT and CDR2 SNEGSKA (reference sequence). The ends lost 1 base at V and 0 bases at J; junction bases unmatched: 12. CDR3 in DNA: TGCAGTGCTAGAGTATCCGGGACTAGCGGCCTTTATAGCACAGATACGCAGTATTTT. This sequence encodes CSARVSGTSGLYSTDTQYF.

The CDR3 DNA reads as TGTGCCAGCAGTGAAGGTGGGACAGGGGCGAGCAATCAGCCCCAGCATTTT. This codes for CASSEGGTGASNQPQHF. The chain is built from TRBV25-1 and TRBJ1-5; 10 bases align to TRBD1. With 2 bases clipped from V and 1 base from J, the junction kept 5 bases outside the gene matches. This CDR3 region has 17 residues. The germline V gene encodes CDR1 MGHDK and CDR2 SYGVNS.

To note about this clonotype: One base away lies a much larger clone, so this may be a sequencing read error. The V call is TRBV27, the J call TRBJ2-3, with 7 bases fitting TRBD2. CDR1 and CDR2 from the germline V gene are MNHEY and SMNVEV (reference sequence). The CDR3 totals 15 residues. V dropped 10 bases and J dropped 0; count of bases not matched to a gene: 10. The CDR3 DNA is TGTGCCAACAACCCCCGGGAGGCTAGCACAGATACGCAGTATTTT. It translates to CANNPREASTDTQYF.

This clonotype was found many times. The genes are TRBV28 and TRBJ2-7; tentatively, D is TRBD1 (5 bases). This CDR3 is 13 amino acids long. From germline, CDR1 is MDHEN and CDR2 SYDVKM. The V and J ends lost 3 bases and 4 bases respectively, with 10 bases between them. CDR3 in DNA: TGTGCCAGCAGTTTGGCAGGGAAGTACGAGCAGTACTTC. Its protein product is CASSLAGKYEQYF. The complete variable domain, with remaining parts taken from reference TRBV28 and TRBJ2-7, reads DVKVTQSSRYLVKRTGEKVFLECVQDMDHENMFWYRQDPGLGLRLIYFSYDVKMKEKGDIPEGYSVSREKKERFSLILESASTNQTSMYLCASSLAGKYEQYFGPGTRLTVT.

This clonotype was seen repeatedly, ten times or more. V is TRBV7-8 and J is TRBJ1-5, with 8 bases lining up with TRBD1. CDR1 SGHVS and CDR2 FQNEAQ come from the germline V gene. CDR3 size: 15 residues. V lost 3 bases to trimming and J lost 6 bases; unmatched junction nucleotides: 7. The CDR3 loop is CASSLQTGATQPQHF. The CDR3, as DNA: TGTGCCAGCAGCTTGCAGACAGGGGCTACTCAGCCCCAGCATTTT.

This clonotype was found a few times. The chain couples TRBV3-1 to TRBJ2-1; 9 bases line up with TRBD2. Trimming removed 4 bases from V and 7 bases from J; junction bases left unmatched: 8. The CDR3 is 15 residues long. CDR1 and CDR2 (germline): LGHDT, YNNKEL (reference sequence). The CDR3 spells CASSPLAGSENEQFF. The CDR3 DNA reads TGTGCCAGCAGCCCTCTAGCGGGATCGGAGAATGAGCAGTTCTTC.

V and J are TRBV11-3 and TRBJ2-7, with TRBD2 matching 13 bases. This CDR3 is 16 amino acids long. Germline CDR1 and CDR2: SGHNT and YENEEA. Germline trimming cut 3 bases from V and 2 bases from J; bases unmatched to any gene: 4. CDR3 region: CASSFGLAGATYEQYF. In nucleotides, the CDR3 is TGTGCCAGCAGCTTCGGACTAGCGGGAGCAACCTACGAGCAGTACTTC.

Turning to this clonotype: A much larger clone differs from this one at a single base, so this may be a read error. V usage is TRBV6-2 or TRBV6-3 and J usage is TRBJ1-2; D might be TRBD1 (6 bases). The CDR3 loop spans 15 amino acids. The germline V gene has CDR1 MNHEY and CDR2 SVGEGT. CDR3 coding DNA: TGTGCCAGCAAACCCATAGTACAGGGCCGGTATGGCGACACCTTC. As protein: CASKPIVQGRYGDTF.

This clonotype was recorded at least ten times. V and J are TRBV7-9 and TRBJ2-1; TRBD2 agrees at 12 bases. V shed 10 bases, J shed 6 bases, and the junction held 19 bases outside the gene matches. Germline loops: CDR1 SEHNR, CDR2 FQNEAQ (reference sequence). This CDR3 has 18 residues. In DNA form, the CDR3 reads TGTGCCATCCTGAGGGCTGAGCTAGCGGGAGGGCCGGCCAATGAGCAGTTCTTC. The encoded protein is CAILRAELAGGPANEQFF.

V gene TRBV18 combines with J gene TRBJ2-3; D remains unclear. Deletions cut 2 bases from V and 1 base from J, with 13 bases between. CDR1 is KGHSH and CDR2 is LQKENI in the germline V gene. The CDR3 length is 16 residues. The CDR3 coding sequence is TGTGCCAGCTCACCAACGACCAGTGGCGGCACAGATACGCAGTATTTT. Translating gives CASSPTTSGGTDTQYF.